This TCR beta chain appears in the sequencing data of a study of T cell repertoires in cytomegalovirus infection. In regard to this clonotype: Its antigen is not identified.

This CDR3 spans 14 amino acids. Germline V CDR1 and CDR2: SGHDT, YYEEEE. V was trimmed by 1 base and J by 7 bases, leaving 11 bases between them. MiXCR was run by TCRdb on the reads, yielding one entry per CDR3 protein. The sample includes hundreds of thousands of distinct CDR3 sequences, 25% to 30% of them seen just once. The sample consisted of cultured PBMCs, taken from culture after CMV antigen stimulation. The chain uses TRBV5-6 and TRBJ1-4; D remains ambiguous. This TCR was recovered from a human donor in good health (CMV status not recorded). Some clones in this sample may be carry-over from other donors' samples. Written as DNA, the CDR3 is TGTGCCAGCAGCTTGCCCGAAATGGGTGAAAAACTGTTTTTT. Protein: CASSLPEMGEKLFF.